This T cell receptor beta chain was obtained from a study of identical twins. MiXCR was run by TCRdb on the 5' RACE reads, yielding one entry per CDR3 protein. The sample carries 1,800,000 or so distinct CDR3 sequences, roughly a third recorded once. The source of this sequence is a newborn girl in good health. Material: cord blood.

The CDR3 bases are TGTGCCAGCAAGAAATTCGGGGACAGACACTATAGCAATCAGCCCCAGCATTTT. Amino acids: CASKKFGDRHYSNQPQHF. The chain joins TRBV6-1 to TRBJ1-5; 7 positions agree with TRBD1. V was pared by 7 bases and J by 0 bases, with 15 bases of the junction left unmatched. In germline, CDR1 is MNHNS, CDR2 SASEGT. The CDR3 contains 18 residues.